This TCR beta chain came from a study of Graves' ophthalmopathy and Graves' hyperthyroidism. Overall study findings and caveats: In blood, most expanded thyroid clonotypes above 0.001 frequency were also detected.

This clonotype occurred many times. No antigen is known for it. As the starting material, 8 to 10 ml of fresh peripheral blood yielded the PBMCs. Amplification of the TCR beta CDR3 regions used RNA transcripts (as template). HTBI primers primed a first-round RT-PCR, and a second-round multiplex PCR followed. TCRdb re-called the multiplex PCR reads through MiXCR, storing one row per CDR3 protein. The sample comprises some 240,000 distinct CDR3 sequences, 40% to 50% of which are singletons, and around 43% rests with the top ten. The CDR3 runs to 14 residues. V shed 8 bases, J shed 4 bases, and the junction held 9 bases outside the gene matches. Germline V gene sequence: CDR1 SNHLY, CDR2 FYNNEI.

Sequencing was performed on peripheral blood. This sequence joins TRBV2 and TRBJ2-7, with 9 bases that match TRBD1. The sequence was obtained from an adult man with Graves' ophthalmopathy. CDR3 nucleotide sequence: TGTGCCAGCTTTTGGACAGGGGCGTCGTACGAGCAGTACTTC. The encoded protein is CASFWTGASYEQYF.